Following are 11 T cell receptor beta chains from one sample sequenced in a study of shared clonotypes between healthy human individuals. Clones were sequenced by immunoSEQ multiplex PCR, and TCRdb holds only the in-frame ones, with some missing. The sample yields roughly 1 million clones, around four fifths seen once. The sequencing input was memory CD4+ T cells sorted from blood. Noted subset: CD45RA-negative fraction. These receptors were taken from a man between 18 and 29 years old in good health.

This clone turned up a few times. The chain has TRBV11-2 and TRBJ2-2; unclear D gene. CDR1 SGHAT and CDR2 FQNNGV come from the germline V gene. V lost 6 bases to trimming and J lost 5 bases, with 4 bases between them. The CDR3 runs to 11 residues. The CDR3 DNA is TGTGCCAGCAGGTCAACCGGGGAGCTGTTTTTT. Protein: CASRSTGELFF.

Concerning this clone itself: Distinct nucleotide sequences in the sample also encode this CDR3. This chain connects TRBV5-4 to TRBJ1-3; possibly TRBD1 for D (6 bases). The CDR3 is 14 amino acids. V dropped 2 bases and J dropped 4 bases, with 10 bases sitting between them. Germline V gives CDR1 SGHNT, CDR2 YYREEE (reference sequence). For the CDR3, the DNA is TGTGCCAGCAGCTTACAGGGATCCGGAAACACCATATATTTT. Its translation: CASSLQGSGNTIYF.

The chain joins TRBV6-1 to TRBJ2-2; D uncertain. The CDR3 has 13 residues. Trimming removed 6 bases at V and 8 bases at J, with 13 bases between. Germline lookup yields CDR1 MNHNS and CDR2 SASEGT. CDR3 region: CASSSVRGGELFF. The CDR3 nucleotides read TGTGCCAGCAGCTCCGTCCGCGGTGGGGAGCTGTTTTTT.

Remarks on this clone: One end of the junction does not line up with germline, which may come from a read error. The chain uses TRBV5-8 and TRBJ2-2, with TRBD1 matching 8 bases. Germline-derived CDR1 and CDR2 are SGHTS and YDEGEE. The CDR3 is made up of 16 amino acids. The DNA of the CDR3 is TGTGCCAGTCAACCCCGGGACAGGTTAAACATCGGGGAGCTGTTTTTT. Protein sequence: CASQPRDRLNIGELFF.

The V gene is TRBV14, the J gene TRBJ2-3; D is uncertain. With 0 bases removed from V and 0 bases from J, the gap between germline ends came to 10 bases. The CDR3 is made up of 16 amino acids. The germline V gene has CDR1 SGHDN and CDR2 FVKESK. This chain's CDR3 is CASSQDPPVSTDTQYF. As DNA, the CDR3 is TGTGCCAGCAGCCAAGATCCGCCCGTAAGCACAGATACGCAGTATTTT.

For this clone: The same CDR3 arises from other DNA sequences in this sample as well. This chain joins TRBV18 and TRBJ2-3; perhaps TRBD2 as D (6 bases). Per germline, CDR1 KGHSH and CDR2 LQKENI. V gave up 2 bases and J gave up 2 bases, with 8 bases separating them. The CDR3 consists of 14 residues. CDR3 bases: TGTGCCAGCTCACCAGCGGGAAACACAGATACGCAGTATTTT. This sequence encodes CASSPAGNTDTQYF.

This chain uses TRBV18 with TRBJ2-7, with 8 bases identical to TRBD1. CDR3 length: 15 residues. V shed 3 bases and J 3 bases; nucleotides not matched to a gene: 7. From germline, CDR1 is KGHSH and CDR2 LQKENI. Here the CDR3 reads CASSPWTGSGYEQYF. CDR3 bases: TGTGCCAGCTCACCCTGGACAGGGTCCGGCTACGAGCAGTACTTC.

The genes are TRBV30 and TRBJ1-6; no reliable D call. CDR3 length equals 15 residues. V lost 4 bases, J lost 0 bases, and 10 bases lay in between. CDR1 is GTSNPN, CDR2 SVGIG, per germline (reference sequence). CDR3 nucleotides: TGTGCCTGGAATGACCCTAGCTCCTATAATTCACCCCTCCACTTT. It translates to CAWNDPSSYNSPLHF.

This clone was recorded only once. The chain has TRBV5-1 and TRBJ2-3; 9 nucleotides match TRBD2. Germline CDR1 and CDR2: SGHRS and YFSETQ. This CDR3 region has 16 residues. J gave up 5 bases and V 0 bases, and 7 bases lay outside the gene matches. The CDR3, as DNA: TGCGCCAGCAGCTTGGATCGCGGGGGGGCCCAAGATACGCAGTATTTT. Its translation: CASSLDRGGAQDTQYF.

V usage is TRBV2 and J usage is TRBJ1-5; D call uncertain. This CDR3 is built from 14 residues. CDR1 is SNHLY, CDR2 FYNNEI, per germline. V lost 5 bases and J 1 base, leaving 9 bases between the germline ends. The DNA for the CDR3 is TGTGCCAGCAGTAGGGCGGTAAGCAATCAGCCCCAGCATTTT. It is translated as CASSRAVSNQPQHF.

The chain links TRBV7-2 to TRBJ2-7; 8 nucleotides line up with TRBD2. The germline CDR1 and CDR2 sequences are SGHTA and FQGNSA. With V trimmed by 6 bases and J by 2 bases, 6 bases remained unmatched. There are 14 residues in the CDR3. The CDR3 nucleotides read TGTGCCAGCAGGCGCACTAGCGGAACCTACGAGCAGTACTTC. This sequence encodes CASRRTSGTYEQYF.